Listed below are T cell receptor beta chains from one sample, sequenced in a study of cytomegalovirus exposure and HLA in healthy donors. This table comes from immunoSEQ multiplex PCR, and its TCRdb copy is limited to in-frame clones, with some not included. Among around 130,000 clones, around 75% were seen once, and the ten largest hold about 3.4%. The specimen sequenced was PBMCs. These receptors originate from a man aged 25 to 40 in good health and CMV-seronegative. Both conserved end residues are part of each CDR3. The D gene is left open where the match is weak. Clone size is stated in some rows and not others, as once, few, many or a class when expanded.

V gene	D gene	clone size	J gene	CDR3 protein	CDR3 DNA
TRBV5-6	NA	few	TRBJ2-7	CASSSMGRPYEQYF	TGTGCCAGCAGCTCAATGGGGCGTCCCTACGAGCAGTACTTC
TRBV27	NA	NA	TRBJ2-7	CASSFQESSYEQYF	TGTGCCAGCAGTTTCCAGGAAAGCTCCTACGAGCAGTACTTC
TRBV7-3	NA	NA	TRBJ2-1	CASSPGQSYNEQFF	TGTGCCAGCAGCCCCGGACAGTCCTACAATGAGCAGTTCTTC
TRBV9	NA	NA	TRBJ1-2	CASSVSPAGAFGYTF	TGTGCCAGCAGCGTCTCCCCCGCGGGGGCATTTGGCTACACCTTC
TRBV5-1	TRBD1	NA	TRBJ1-6	CASSSGQGGIDSPLHF	TGCGCCAGCAGCTCCGGACAGGGCGGTATAGATTCACCCCTCCACTTT
TRBV9	TRBD2	NA	TRBJ2-5	CASSAQGGLALYQETQYF	TGTGCCAGCAGCGCCCAGGGGGGACTAGCGCTGTACCAAGAGACCCAGTACTTC
TRBV2	TRBD1	NA	TRBJ1-2	CASSGDSYGYTF	TGTGCCAGCAGTGGGGACAGCTATGGCTACACCTTC
TRBV7-9	NA	NA	TRBJ2-1	CASSLARQVIPYNEQFF	TGTGCCAGCAGCTTAGCCAGACAAGTGATCCCCTACAATGAGCAGTTCTTC
TRBV6-1	TRBD2	few	TRBJ2-1	CASSREGEQFF	TGTGCCAGCAGTCGGGAGGGTGAGCAGTTCTTC
TRBV27	TRBD2	NA	TRBJ2-7	CASSLREGAYEQYF	TGTGCCAGCAGTTTGCGGGAGGGGGCCTACGAGCAGTACTTC
TRBV11-2	NA	NA	TRBJ1-1	CASSLGQNTEAFF	TGTGCCAGCAGCTTAGGGCAGAACACTGAAGCTTTCTTT
TRBV10-3	TRBD2	NA	TRBJ2-2	CAISGASGGGELFF	TGTGCCATCAGTGGGGCCTCGGGGGGCGGGGAGCTGTTTTTT
TRBV5-4	NA	NA	TRBJ2-2	CASSLIGSPNTGELFF	TGTGCCAGCAGCTTGATAGGGAGCCCGAACACCGGGGAGCTGTTTTTT
TRBV9	NA	NA	TRBJ2-5	CASSPLAAHEETQYF	TGTGCCAGCAGCCCCCTCGCGGCTCACGAGGAGACCCAGTACTTC
TRBV4-3	NA	few	TRBJ1-5	CASSQDHTHQPQHF	TGCGCCAGCAGCCAAGATCACACGCATCAGCCCCAGCATTTT
TRBV14	TRBD2	few	TRBJ2-3	CASSHLLAGLTDTQYF	TGTGCCAGCAGCCACCTACTAGCGGGACTAACAGATACGCAGTATTTT